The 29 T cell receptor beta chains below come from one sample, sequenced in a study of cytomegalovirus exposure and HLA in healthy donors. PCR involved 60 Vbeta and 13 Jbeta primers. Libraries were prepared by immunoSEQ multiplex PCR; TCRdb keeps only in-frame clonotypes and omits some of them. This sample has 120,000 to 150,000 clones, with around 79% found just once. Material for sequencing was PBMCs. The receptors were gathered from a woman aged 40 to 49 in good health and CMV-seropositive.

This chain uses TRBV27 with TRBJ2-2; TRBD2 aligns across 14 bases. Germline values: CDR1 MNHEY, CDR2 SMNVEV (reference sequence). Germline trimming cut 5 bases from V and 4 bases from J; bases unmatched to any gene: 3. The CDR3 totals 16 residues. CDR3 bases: TGTGCCAGCAGTCTGGGACTAGCGGGGGCCACCGGGGAGCTGTTTTTT. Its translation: CASSLGLAGATGELFF.

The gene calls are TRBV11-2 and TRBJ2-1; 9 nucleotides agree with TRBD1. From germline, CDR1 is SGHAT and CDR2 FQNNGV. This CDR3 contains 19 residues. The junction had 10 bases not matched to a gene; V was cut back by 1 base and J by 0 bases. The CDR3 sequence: CASSLGLGQGWFSYNEQFF. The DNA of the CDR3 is TGTGCCAGCAGCTTAGGACTGGGACAGGGATGGTTCTCCTACAATGAGCAGTTCTTC.

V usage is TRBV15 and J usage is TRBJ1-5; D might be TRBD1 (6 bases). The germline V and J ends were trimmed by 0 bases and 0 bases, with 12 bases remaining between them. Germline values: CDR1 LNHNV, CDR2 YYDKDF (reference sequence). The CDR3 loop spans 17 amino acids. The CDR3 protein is CATSRDRGQYSNQPQHF. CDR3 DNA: TGTGCCACCAGCAGAGACAGGGGACAATATAGCAATCAGCCCCAGCATTTT.

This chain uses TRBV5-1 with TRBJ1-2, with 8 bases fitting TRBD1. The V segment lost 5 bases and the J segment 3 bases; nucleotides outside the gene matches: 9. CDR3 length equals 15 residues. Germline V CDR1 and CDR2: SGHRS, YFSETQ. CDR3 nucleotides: TGCGCCAGCAGACCCCGACAGGGGTTAGACTATGGCTACACCTTC. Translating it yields CASRPRQGLDYGYTF.

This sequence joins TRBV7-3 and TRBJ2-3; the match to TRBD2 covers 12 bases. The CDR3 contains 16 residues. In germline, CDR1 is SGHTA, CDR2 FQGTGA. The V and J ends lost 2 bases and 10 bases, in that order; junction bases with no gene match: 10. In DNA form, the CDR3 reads TGTGCCAGCAGCTTATCGCCGACTAGCGGGGGTGGGGCGCAGTATTTT. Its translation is CASSLSPTSGGGAQYF. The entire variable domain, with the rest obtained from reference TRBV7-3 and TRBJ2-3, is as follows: GAGVSQTPSNKVTEKGKYVELRCDPISGHTALYWYRQSLGQGPEFLIYFQGTGAADDSGLPNDRFFAVRPEGSVSTLKIQRTERGDSAVYLCASSLSPTSGGGAQYFGPGTRLTVL.

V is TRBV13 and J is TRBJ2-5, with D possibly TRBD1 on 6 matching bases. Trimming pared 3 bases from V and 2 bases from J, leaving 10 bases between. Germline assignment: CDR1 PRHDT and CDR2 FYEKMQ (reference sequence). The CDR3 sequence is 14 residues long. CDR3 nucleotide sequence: TGTGCCAGCAGCTTCGGACAGAGACAAGAGACCCAGTACTTC. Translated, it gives CASSFGQRQETQYF.

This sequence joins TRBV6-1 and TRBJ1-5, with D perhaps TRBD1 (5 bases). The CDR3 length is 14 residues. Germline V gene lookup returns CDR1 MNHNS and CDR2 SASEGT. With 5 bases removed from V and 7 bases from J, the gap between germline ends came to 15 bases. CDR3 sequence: CASSTSKGAQPQHF. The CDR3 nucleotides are TGTGCCAGCAGTACTTCTAAAGGGGCGCAGCCCCAGCATTTT.

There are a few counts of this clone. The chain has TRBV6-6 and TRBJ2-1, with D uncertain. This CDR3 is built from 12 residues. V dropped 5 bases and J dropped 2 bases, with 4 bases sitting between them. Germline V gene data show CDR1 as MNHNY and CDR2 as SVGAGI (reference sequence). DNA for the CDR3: TGTGCCAGCAGTAACACCTACAATGAGCAGTTCTTC. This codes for CASSNTYNEQFF.

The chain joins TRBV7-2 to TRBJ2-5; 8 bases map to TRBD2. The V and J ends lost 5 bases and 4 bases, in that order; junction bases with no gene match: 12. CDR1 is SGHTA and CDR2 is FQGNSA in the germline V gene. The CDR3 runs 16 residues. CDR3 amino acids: CASSKDGGGPSETQYF. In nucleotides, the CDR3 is TGTGCCAGCAGCAAGGACGGGGGGGGCCCGTCAGAGACCCAGTACTTC.

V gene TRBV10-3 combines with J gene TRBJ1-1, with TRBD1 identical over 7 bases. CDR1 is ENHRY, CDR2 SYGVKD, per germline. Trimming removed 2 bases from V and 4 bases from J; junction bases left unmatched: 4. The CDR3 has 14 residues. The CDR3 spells CAISEGTGVTEAFF. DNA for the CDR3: TGTGCCATCAGTGAGGGCACAGGGGTCACTGAAGCTTTCTTT.

This chain's CDR3 is CASSLAGSGTEAFF. The DNA of the CDR3 is TGCGCCAGCAGCTTGGCAGGGTCGGGCACTGAAGCTTTCTTT. The chain links TRBV5-1 to TRBJ1-1; maybe TRBD1 (5 bases). This CDR3 has 14 amino acids. Germline V CDR1 and CDR2: SGHRS, YFSETQ. V was pared by 0 bases and J by 4 bases, with 10 bases between. The entire variable domain, with the rest obtained from reference TRBV5-1 and TRBJ1-1, is as follows: KAGVTQTPRYLIKTRGQQVTLSCSPISGHRSVSWYQQTPGQGLQFLFEYFSETQRNKGNFPGRFSGRQFSNSRSEMNVSTLELGDSALYLCASSLAGSGTEAFFGQGTRLTVV.

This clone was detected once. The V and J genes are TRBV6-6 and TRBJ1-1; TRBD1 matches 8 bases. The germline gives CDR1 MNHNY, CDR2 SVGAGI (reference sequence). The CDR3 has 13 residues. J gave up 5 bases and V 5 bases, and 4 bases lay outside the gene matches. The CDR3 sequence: CASSQQGGTEAFF. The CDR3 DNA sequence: TGTGCCAGCAGTCAACAGGGGGGAACTGAAGCTTTCTTT.

CDR3 sequence reads: CASSELGLAAPTDTQYF. For the CDR3, the DNA is TGTGCCAGCAGTGAATTAGGACTAGCGGCGCCCACAGATACGCAGTATTTT. The V gene is TRBV25-1, the J gene TRBJ2-3, with 10 bases lining up with TRBD2. J gave up 2 bases and V 1 base, and 6 bases lay outside the gene matches. CDR3 size: 17 residues. Looked up from germline, CDR1 is MGHDK and CDR2 is SYGVNS. The full variable domain, completed using reference TRBV25-1 and TRBJ2-3, is EADIYQTPRYLVIGTGKKITLECSQTMGHDKMYWYQQDPGMELHLIHYSYGVNSTEKGDLSSESTVSRIRTEHFPLTLESARPSHTSQYLCASSELGLAAPTDTQYFGPGTRLTVL.

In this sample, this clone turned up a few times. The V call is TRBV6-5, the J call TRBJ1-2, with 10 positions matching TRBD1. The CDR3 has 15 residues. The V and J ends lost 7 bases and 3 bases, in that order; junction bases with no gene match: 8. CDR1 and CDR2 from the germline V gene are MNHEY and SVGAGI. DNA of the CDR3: TGTGCCAGCACCCCTCAGACAGGGGGCCACTATGGCTACACCTTC. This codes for CASTPQTGGHYGYTF.

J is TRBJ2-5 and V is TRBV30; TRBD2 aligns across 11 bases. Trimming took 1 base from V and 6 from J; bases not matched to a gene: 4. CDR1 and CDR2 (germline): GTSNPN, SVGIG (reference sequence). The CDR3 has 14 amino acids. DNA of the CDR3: TGTGCCTGGAGTGATACTAGCGGGGGAAAGACCCAGTACTTC. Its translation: CAWSDTSGGKTQYF.

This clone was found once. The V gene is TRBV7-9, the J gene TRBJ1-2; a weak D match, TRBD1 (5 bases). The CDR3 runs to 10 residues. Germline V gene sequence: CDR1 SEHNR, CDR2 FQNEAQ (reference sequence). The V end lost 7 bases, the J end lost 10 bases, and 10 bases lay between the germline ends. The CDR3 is CASIPGNYTF. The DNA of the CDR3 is TGTGCCAGCATCCCAGGGAACTACACCTTC.

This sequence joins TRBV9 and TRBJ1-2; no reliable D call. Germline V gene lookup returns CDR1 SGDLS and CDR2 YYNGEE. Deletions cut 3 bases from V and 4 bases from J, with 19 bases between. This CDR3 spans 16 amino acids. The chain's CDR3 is CASSDPREGGPYGYTF. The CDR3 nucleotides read TGTGCCAGCAGCGACCCCCGGGAGGGAGGGCCCTATGGCTACACCTTC.

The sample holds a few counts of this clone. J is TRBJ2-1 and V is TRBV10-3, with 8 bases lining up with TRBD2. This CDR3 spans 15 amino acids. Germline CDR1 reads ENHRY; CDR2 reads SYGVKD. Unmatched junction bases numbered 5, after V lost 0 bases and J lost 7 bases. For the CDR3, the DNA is TGTGCCATCAGTGAGTCGTCTAGCGGGTCGAATGAGCAGTTCTTC. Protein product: CAISESSSGSNEQFF.

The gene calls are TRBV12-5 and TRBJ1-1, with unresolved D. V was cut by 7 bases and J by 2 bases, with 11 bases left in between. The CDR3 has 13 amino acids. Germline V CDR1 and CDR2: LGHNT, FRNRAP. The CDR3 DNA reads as TGTGCTAGTGCTATAAACCCAAACACTGAAGCTTTCTTT. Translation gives CASAINPNTEAFF. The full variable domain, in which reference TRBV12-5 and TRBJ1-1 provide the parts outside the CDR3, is DARVTQTPRHKVTEMGQEVTMRCQPILGHNTVFWYRQTMMQGLELLAYFRNRAPLDDSGMPKDRFSAEMPDATLATLKIQPSEPRDSAVYFCASAINPNTEAFFGQGTRLTVV.

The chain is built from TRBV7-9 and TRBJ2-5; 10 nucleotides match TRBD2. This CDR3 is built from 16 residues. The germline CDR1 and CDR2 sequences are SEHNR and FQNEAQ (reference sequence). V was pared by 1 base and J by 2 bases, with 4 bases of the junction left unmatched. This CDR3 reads CASSLVAGGLQETQYF. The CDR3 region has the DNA TGTGCCAGCAGCTTAGTAGCGGGGGGACTTCAAGAGACCCAGTACTTC.

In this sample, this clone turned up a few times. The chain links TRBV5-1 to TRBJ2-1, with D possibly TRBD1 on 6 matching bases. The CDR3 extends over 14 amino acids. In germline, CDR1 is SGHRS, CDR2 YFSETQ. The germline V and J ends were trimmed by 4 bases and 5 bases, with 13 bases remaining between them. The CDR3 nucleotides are TGCGCCAGCAGCCCAGGGACACCCGACAATGAGCAGTTCTTC. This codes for CASSPGTPDNEQFF.

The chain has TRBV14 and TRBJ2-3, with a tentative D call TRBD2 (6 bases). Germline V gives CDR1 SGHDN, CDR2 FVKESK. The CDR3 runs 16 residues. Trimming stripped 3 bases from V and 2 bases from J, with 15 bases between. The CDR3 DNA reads TGTGCCAGCAGCCATTATCCCGGGCGGGACACAGATACGCAGTATTTT. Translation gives CASSHYPGRDTDTQYF. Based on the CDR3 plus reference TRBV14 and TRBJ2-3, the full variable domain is EAGVTQFPSHSVIEKGQTVTLRCDPISGHDNLYWYRRVMGKEIKFLLHFVKESKQDESGMPNNRFLAERTGGTYSTLKVQPAELEDSGVYFCASSHYPGRDTDTQYFGPGTRLTVL.

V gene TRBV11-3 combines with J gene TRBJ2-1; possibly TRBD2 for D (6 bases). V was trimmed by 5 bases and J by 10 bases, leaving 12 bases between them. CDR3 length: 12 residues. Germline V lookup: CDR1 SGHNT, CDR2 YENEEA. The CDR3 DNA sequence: TGTGCCAGCAGCCCCGTTGGGGGGGAGCAGTTCTTC. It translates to CASSPVGGEQFF.

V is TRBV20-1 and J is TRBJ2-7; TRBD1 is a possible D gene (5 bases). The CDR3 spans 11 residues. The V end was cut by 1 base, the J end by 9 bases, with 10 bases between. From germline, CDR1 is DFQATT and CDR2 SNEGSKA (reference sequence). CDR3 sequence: CSARVQGWQYF. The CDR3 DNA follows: TGCAGTGCTAGAGTGCAGGGCTGGCAGTACTTC.

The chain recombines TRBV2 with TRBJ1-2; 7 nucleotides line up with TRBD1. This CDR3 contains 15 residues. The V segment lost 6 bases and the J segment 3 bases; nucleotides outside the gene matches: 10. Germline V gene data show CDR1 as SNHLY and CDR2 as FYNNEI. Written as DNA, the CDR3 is TGTGCCAGCAGCCGACCAAGACAGGGCCACTATGGCTACACCTTC. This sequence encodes CASSRPRQGHYGYTF.

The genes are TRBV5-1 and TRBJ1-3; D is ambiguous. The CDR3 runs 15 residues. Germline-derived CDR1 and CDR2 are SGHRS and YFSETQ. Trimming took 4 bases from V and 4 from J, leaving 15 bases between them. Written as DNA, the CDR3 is TGCGCCAGCAGCCCCGACCACGGGTCCGGAAACACCATATATTTT. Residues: CASSPDHGSGNTIYF.

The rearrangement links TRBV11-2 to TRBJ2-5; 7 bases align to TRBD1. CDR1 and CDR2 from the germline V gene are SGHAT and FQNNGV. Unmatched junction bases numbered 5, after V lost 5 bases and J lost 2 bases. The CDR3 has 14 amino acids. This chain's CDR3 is CASSHRDRQETQYF. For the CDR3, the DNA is TGTGCCAGCAGCCACAGGGACAGACAAGAGACCCAGTACTTC. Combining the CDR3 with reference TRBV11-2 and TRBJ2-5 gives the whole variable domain EAGVAQSPRYKIIEKRQSVAFWCNPISGHATLYWYQQILGQGPKLLIQFQNNGVVDDSQLPKDRFSAERLKGVDSTLKIQPAKLEDSAVYLCASSHRDRQETQYFGPGTRLLVL.

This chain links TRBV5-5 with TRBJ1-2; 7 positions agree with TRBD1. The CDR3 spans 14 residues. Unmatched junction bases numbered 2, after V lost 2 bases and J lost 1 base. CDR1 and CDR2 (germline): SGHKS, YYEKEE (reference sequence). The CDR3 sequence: CASSFDRVNYGYTF. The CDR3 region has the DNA TGTGCCAGCAGCTTCGACAGGGTTAACTATGGCTACACCTTC. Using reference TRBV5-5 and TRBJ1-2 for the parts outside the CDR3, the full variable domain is DAGVTQSPTHLIKTRGQQVTLRCSPISGHKSVSWYQQVLGQGPQFIFQYYEKEERGRGNFPDRFSARQFPNYSSELNVNALLLGDSALYLCASSFDRVNYGYTFGSGTRLTVV.

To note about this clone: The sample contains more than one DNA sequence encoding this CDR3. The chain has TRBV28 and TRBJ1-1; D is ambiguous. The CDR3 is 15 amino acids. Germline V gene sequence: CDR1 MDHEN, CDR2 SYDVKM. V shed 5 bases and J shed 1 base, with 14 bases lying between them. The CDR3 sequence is CASSPRYIANTEAFF. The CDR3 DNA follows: TGTGCCAGCAGTCCCAGATACATAGCGAACACTGAAGCTTTCTTT.